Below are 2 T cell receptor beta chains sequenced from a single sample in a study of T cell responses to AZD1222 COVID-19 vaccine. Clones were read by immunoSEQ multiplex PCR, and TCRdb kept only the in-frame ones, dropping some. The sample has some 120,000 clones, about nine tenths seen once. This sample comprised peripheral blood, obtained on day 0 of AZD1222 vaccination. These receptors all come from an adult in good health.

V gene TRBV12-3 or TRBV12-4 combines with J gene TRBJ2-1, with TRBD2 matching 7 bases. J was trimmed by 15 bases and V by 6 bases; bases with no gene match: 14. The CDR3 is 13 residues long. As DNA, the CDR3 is TGTGCCAGCAGCCTCGTTTGGGGGGACTACCTGTTCTTC. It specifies CASSLVWGDYLFF.

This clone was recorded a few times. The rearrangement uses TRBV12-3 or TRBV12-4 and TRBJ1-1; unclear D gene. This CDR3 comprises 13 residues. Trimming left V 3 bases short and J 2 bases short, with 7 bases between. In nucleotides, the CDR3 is TGTGCCAGCAGTTTTTATACAAACACTGAAGCTTTCTTT. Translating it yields CASSFYTNTEAFF.